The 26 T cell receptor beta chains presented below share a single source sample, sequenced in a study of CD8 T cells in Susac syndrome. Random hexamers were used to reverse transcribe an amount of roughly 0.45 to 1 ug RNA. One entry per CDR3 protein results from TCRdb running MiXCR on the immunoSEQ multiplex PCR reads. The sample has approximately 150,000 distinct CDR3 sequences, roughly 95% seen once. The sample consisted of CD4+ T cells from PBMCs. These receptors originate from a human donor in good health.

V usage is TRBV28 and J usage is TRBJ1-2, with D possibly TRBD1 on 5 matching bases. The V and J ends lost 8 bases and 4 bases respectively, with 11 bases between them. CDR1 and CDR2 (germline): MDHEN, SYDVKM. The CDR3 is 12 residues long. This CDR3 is CASWGGAYGYTF. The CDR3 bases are TGTGCCAGCTGGGGGGGTGCCTATGGCTACACCTTC.

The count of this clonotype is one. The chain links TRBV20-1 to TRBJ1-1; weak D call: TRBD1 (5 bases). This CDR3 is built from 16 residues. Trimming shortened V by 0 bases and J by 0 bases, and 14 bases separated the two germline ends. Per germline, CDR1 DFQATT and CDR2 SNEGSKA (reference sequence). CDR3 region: CSARDGAGPMNTEAFF. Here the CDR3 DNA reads TGCAGTGCTAGAGATGGAGCAGGGCCGATGAACACTGAAGCTTTCTTT.

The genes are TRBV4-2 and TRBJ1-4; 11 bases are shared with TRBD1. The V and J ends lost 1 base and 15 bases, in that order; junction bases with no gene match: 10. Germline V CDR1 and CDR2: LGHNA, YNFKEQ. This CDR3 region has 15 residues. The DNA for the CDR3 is TGTGCCAGCAGCCAAGTGGGGACAGGGGGAGCGGAATTGTTTTTT. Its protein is CASSQVGTGGAELFF.

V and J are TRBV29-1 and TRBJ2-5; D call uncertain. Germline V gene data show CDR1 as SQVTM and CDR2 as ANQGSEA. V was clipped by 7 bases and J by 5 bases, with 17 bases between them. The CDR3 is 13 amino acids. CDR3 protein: CSASFLVQETQYF. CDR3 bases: TGCAGCGCGTCTTTCCTAGTACAGGAGACCCAGTACTTC.

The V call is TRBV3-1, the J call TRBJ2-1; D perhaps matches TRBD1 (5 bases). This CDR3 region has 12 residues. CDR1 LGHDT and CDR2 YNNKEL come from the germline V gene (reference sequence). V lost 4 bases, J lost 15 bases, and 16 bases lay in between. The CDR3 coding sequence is TGTGCCAGCAGCCCACAGGACATTCCTCGGTTCTTC. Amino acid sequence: CASSPQDIPRFF.

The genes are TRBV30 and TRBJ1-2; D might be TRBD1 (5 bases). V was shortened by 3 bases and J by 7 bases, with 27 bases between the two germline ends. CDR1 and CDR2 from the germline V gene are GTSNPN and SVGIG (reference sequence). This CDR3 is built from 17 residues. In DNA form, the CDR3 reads TGTGCCTGGAGCCTTCGTCGGGGGGACGCTGGGAATGGTGGCTACACCTTC. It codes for CAWSLRRGDAGNGGYTF.

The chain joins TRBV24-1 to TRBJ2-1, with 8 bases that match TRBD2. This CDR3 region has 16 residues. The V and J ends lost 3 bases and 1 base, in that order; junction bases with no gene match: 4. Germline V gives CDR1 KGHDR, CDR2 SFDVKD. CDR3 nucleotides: TGTGCCACCAGTGATGGGGAGCGGGAGTCCTACAATGAGCAGTTCTTC. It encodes CATSDGERESYNEQFF.

The CDR3 region is CASSLAWGGTEAFF. The CDR3 DNA reads TGTGCCAGCAGCTTGGCCTGGGGAGGAACTGAAGCTTTCTTT. This chain uses TRBV5-6 with TRBJ1-1; D ambiguous. Germline assignment: CDR1 SGHDT and CDR2 YYEEEE. The V gene lost 0 bases and the J gene lost 5 bases, with 11 bases spanning the gap. CDR3 length: 14 residues.

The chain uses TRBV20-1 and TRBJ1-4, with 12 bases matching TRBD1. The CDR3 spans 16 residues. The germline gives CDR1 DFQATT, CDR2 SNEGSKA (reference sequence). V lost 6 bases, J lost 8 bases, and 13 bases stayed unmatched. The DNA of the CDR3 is TGCAGTGCAGAGGGGGGACAGGGGGCGGGTTTAGAAAAACTGTTTTTT. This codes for CSAEGGQGAGLEKLFF.

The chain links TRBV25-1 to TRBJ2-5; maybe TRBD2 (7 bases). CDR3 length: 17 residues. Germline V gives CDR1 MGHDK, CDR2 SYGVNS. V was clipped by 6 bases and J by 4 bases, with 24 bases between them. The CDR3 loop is CASSRGLGGSRGETQYF. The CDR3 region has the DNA TGTGCCAGCAGCAGGGGACTCGGCGGGAGCCGAGGAGAGACCCAGTACTTC.

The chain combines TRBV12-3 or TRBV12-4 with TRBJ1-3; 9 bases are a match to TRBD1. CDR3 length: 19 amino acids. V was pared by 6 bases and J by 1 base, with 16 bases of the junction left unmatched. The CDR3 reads CASSSPWGQGRRSGNTIYF. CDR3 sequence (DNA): TGTGCCAGCAGCTCTCCATGGGGACAGGGTAGACGGTCTGGAAACACCATATATTTT.

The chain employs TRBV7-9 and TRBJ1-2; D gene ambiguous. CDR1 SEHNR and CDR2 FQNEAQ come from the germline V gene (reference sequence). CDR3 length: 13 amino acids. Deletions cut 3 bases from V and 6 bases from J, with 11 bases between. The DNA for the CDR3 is TGTGCCAGCAGCTTCTTTTCGAACCATGGCTACACCTTC. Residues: CASSFFSNHGYTF.

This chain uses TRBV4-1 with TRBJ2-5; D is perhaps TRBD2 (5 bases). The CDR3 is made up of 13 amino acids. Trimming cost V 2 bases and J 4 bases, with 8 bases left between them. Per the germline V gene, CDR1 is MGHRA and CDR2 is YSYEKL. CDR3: CASSQRDGETQYF. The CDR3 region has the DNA TGCGCCAGCAGCCAACGGGATGGAGAGACCCAGTACTTC.

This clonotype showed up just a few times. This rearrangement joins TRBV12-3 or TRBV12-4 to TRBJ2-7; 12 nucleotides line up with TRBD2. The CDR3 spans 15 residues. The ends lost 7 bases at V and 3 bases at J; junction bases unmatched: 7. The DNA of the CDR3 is TGTGCCAGCACCCGACTAGCGGGAGAGAACTACGAGCAGTACTTC. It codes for CASTRLAGENYEQYF.

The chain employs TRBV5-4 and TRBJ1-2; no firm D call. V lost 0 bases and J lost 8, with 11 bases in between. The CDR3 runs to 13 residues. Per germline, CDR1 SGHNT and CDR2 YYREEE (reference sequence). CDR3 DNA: TGTGCCAGCAGCTTGGGAGGGTTACGAGGCTACACCTTC. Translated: CASSLGGLRGYTF.

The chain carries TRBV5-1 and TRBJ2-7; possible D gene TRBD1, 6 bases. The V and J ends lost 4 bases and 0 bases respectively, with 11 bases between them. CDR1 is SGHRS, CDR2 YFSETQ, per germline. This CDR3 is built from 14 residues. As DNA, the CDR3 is TGCGCCAGCAGCCCAGGGGATCCCTCCTACGAGCAGTACTTC. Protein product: CASSPGDPSYEQYF.

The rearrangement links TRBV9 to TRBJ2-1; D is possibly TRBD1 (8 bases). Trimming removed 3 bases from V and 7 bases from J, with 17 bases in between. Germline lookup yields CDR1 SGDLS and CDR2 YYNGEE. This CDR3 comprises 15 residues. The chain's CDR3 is CASSALQGGWNEQFF. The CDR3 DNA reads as TGTGCCAGCAGCGCCCTACAGGGGGGGTGGAATGAGCAGTTCTTC. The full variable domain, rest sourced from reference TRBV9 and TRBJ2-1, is DSGVTQTPKHLITATGQRVTLRCSPRSGDLSVYWYQQSLDQGLQFLIQYYNGEERAKGNILERFSAQQFPDLHSELNLSSLELGDSALYFCASSALQGGWNEQFFGPGTRLTVL.

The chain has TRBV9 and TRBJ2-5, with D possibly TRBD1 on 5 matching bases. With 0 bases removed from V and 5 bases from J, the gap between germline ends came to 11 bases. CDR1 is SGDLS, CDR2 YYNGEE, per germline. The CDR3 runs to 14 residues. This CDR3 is CASSVEWGPETQYF. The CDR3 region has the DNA TGTGCCAGCAGCGTAGAATGGGGCCCGGAGACCCAGTACTTC. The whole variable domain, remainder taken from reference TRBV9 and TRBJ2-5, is DSGVTQTPKHLITATGQRVTLRCSPRSGDLSVYWYQQSLDQGLQFLIQYYNGEERAKGNILERFSAQQFPDLHSELNLSSLELGDSALYFCASSVEWGPETQYFGPGTRLLVL.

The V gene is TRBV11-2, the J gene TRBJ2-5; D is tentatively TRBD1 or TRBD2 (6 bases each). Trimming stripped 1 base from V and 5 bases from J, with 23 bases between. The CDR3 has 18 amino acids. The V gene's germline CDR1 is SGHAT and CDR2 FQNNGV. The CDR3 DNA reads TGTGCCAGCAGCTTAGGTCTCTTGGTGGACGGGGGCTCCGAGACCCAGTACTTC. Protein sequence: CASSLGLLVDGGSETQYF.

The CDR3 region is CASSVNSGSTYEQYF. Written as DNA, the CDR3 is TGTGCCAGCAGCGTTAATAGCGGGAGTACCTACGAGCAGTACTTC. The chain is built from TRBV9 and TRBJ2-7; 9 positions agree with TRBD2. Per the germline V gene, CDR1 is SGDLS and CDR2 is YYNGEE. The length of the CDR3 is 15 residues. V gave up 2 bases and J gave up 2 bases; unmatched junction bases: 5.

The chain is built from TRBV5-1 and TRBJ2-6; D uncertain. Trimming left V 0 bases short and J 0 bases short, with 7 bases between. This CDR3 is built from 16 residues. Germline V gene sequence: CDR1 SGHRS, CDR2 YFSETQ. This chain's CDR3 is CASSLGVSSGANVLTF. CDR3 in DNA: TGCGCCAGCAGCTTGGGGGTGAGCTCTGGGGCCAACGTCCTGACTTTC.

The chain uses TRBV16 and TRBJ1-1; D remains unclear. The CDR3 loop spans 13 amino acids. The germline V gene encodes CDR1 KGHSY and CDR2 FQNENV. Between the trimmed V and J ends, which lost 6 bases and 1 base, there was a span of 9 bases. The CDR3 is CASSNEKNTEAFF. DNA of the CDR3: TGTGCCAGCAGTAACGAGAAGAACACTGAAGCTTTCTTT.

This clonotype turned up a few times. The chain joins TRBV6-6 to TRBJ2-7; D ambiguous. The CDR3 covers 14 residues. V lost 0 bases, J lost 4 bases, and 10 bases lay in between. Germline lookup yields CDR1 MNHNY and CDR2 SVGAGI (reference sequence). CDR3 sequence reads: CASSYSVQSYEQYF. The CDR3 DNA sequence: TGTGCCAGCAGTTACTCGGTACAGTCTTACGAGCAGTACTTC.

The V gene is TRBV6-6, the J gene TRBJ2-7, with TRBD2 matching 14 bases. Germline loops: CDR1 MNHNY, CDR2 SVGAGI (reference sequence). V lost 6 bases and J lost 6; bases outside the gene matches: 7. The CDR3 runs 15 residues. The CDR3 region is CASRPGLAGVGEQYF. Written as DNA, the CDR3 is TGTGCCAGCAGGCCGGGACTAGCGGGAGTTGGCGAGCAGTACTTC.

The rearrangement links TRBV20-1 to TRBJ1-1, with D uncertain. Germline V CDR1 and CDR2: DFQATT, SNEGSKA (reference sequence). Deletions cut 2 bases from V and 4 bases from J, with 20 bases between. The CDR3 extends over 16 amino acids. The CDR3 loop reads CSARLGGERLFTEAFF. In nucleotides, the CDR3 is TGCAGTGCTAGATTGGGTGGGGAAAGGCTGTTCACTGAAGCTTTCTTT.

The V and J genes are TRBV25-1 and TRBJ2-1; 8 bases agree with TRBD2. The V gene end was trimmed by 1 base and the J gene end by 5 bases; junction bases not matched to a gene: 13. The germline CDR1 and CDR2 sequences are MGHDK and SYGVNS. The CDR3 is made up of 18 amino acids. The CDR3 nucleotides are TGTGCCAGCAGTGAATCCATTAGCGGGATTGGGCTCCACAATGAGCAGTTCTTC. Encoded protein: CASSESISGIGLHNEQFF.